Listed below are T cell receptor beta chains from one sample, sequenced in a study of a mutant IDH1 vaccine in newly diagnosed glioma. No antigen is known for these receptors. Sequencing was performed with immunoSEQ multiplex PCR; in TCRdb, only in-frame clones are kept and a portion is missing. The sample lists tens of thousands of clones; 70% to 85% were seen once. The sample here was PBMCs, taken from a glioma patient whose treatment included an IDH1 peptide vaccine. All receptors come from a woman aged 50 to 65 with glioma. The CDR3 runs from the conserved cysteine through the conserved F or W. Fields, in order: V gene, J gene, clone size, D gene, CDR3 protein, CDR3 DNA. The D gene is left open where the match is weak. Not every row has a clone size; where given, it reads once, few, many or a size class.

TRBV2	TRBJ1-2	NA	TRBD1	CASNRGSRGYTF	TGTGCCAGCAACAGGGGGTCCCGTGGCTACACCTTC
TRBV7-6	TRBJ1-3	once	NA	CASSLAIRGGNTIYF	TGTGCCAGCAGCTTAGCGATCCGAGGCGGAAACACCATATATTTT
TRBV19	TRBJ1-4	once	NA	CASSIWVQARTTNEKLFF	TGTGCCAGTAGTATCTGGGTGCAGGCCCGAACAACTAATGAAAAACTGTTTTTT
TRBV30	TRBJ1-2	NA	TRBD1	CAWNRGLGGYTF	TGTGCCTGGAACAGGGGGCTGGGGGGCTACACCTTC
TRBV6-6	TRBJ1-3	NA	NA	CASSYGGDSGNTIYF	TGTGCCAGCAGTTACGGGGGCGACTCTGGAAACACCATATATTTT
TRBV19	TRBJ1-2	NA	NA	CASSPGSGHLYGYTF	TGTGCCAGTAGTCCGGGCTCGGGACACCTCTATGGCTACACCTTC
TRBV18	TRBJ2-2	NA	NA	CASSTQGGNIGELFF	TGTGCCAGCTCAACACAGGGCGGGAACATCGGGGAGCTGTTTTTT
TRBV5-5	TRBJ2-7	NA	NA	CASSSEGYPYEQYF	TGTGCCAGCAGCTCCGAAGGGTACCCCTACGAGCAGTACTTC
TRBV7-9	TRBJ1-2	NA	NA	CASSPYGRHYGYTF	TGTGCCAGCAGCCCCTACGGACGCCACTATGGCTACACCTTC
TRBV6-1	TRBJ1-2	NA	TRBD1	CASSASSGTGRGYTF	TGTGCCAGCAGTGCTAGCTCCGGGACAGGGCGCGGCTACACCTTC
TRBV7-9	TRBJ1-1	few	TRBD1	CASSPLRTGRVDTEAFF	TGTGCCAGCAGCCCGCTCCGGACAGGTCGAGTGGACACTGAAGCTTTCTTT
TRBV9	TRBJ1-1	NA	NA	CASSVEGNTEAFF	TGTGCCAGCAGCGTCGAGGGGAACACTGAAGCTTTCTTT
TRBV7-2	TRBJ1-2	NA	NA	CASSLVGRTYGYTF	TGTGCCAGCAGCTTAGTGGGACGGACCTATGGCTACACCTTC
TRBV27	TRBJ1-2	NA	TRBD1	CASRGTGSLAGYTF	TGTGCCAGCAGGGGGACAGGGTCTCTCGCTGGCTACACCTTC
TRBV9	TRBJ2-7	NA	NA	CASSGGSYEQYF	TGTGCCAGCAGCGGAGGATCCTACGAGCAGTACTTC
TRBV28	TRBJ2-5	NA	TRBD1	CASSDRDGSETQYF	TGTGCCAGCAGTGACAGGGATGGTTCTGAGACCCAGTACTTC